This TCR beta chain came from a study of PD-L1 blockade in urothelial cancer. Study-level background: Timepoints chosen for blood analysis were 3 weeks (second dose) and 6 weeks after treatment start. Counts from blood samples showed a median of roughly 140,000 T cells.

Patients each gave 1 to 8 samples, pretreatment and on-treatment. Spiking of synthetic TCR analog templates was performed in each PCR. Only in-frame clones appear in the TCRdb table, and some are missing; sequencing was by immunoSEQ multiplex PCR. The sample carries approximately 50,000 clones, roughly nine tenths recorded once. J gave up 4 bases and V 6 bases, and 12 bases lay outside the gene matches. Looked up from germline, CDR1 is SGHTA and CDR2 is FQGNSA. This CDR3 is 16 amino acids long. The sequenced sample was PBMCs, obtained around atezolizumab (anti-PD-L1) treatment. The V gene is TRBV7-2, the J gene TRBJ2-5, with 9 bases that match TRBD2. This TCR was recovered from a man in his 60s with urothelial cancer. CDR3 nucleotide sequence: TGTGCCAGCAGGGATTACGGGGGCGGGGGGGGAGAGACCCAGTACTTC. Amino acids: CASRDYGGGGGETQYF.